Listed here is a single TCR beta chain. Its antigen remains unidentified. This specimen includes other DNA sequences encoding the same CDR3. This entry is derived from a study of T cells in localized non-small cell lung cancer. Study results and limitations: In adjacent lung appeared a median around 55 of the top 100 tumor clones.

Generated by immunoSEQ multiplex PCR, the TCRdb table keeps only in-frame clones and is missing some. The sample carries roughly 35,000 clones, around 90% recorded once. The CDR3 length is 12 residues. Germline V gene sequence: CDR1 SQVTM, CDR2 ANQGSEA. Trimming pared 4 bases from V and 3 bases from J, leaving 8 bases between. The sequences come from peripheral blood, collected before any cancer treatment. The chain couples TRBV29-1 to TRBJ2-3; D remains unclear. The sequence was collected from a female donor older than 55 with stage I lung adenocarcinoma. The CDR3 protein is CSVGARTDTQYF. DNA of the CDR3: TGCAGCGTTGGGGCGCGGACAGATACGCAGTATTTT.